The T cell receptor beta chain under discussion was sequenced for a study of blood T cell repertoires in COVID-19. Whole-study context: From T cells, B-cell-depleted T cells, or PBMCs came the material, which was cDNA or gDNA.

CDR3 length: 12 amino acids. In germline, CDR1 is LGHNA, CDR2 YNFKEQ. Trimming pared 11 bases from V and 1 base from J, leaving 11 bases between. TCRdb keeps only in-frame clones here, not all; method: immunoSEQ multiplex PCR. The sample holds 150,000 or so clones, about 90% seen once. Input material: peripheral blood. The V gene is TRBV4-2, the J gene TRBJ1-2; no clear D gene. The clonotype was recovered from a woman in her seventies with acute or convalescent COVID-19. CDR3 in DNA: TGTGCCTGCCGAGATTATAACTATGGCTACACCTTC. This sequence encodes CACRDYNYGYTF.